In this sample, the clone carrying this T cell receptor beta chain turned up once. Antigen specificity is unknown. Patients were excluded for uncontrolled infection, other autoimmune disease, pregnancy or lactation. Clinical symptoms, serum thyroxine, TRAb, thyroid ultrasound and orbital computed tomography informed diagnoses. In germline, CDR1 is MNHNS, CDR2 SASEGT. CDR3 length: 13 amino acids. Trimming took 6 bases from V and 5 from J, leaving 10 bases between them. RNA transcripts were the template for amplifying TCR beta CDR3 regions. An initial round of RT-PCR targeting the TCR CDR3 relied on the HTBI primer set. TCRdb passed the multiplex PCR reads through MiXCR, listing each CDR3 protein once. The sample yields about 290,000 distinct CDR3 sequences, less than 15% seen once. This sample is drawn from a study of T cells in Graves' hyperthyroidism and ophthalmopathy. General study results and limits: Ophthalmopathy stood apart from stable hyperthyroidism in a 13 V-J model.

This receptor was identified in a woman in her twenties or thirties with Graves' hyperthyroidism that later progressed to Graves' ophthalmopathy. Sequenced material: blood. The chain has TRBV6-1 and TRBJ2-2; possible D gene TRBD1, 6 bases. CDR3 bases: TGTGCCAGCAGGGGGACATCTACCGGGGAGCTGTTTTTT. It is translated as CASRGTSTGELFF.